The clone carrying this T cell receptor beta chain appeared a few times. These data are taken from a study of shared T cell receptors in the human thymus. Germline CDR1 MNHEY, CDR2 SMNVEV (reference sequence). CDR3 length: 16 residues. The V end was cut by 5 bases, the J end by 2 bases, with 16 bases between. The method was immunoSEQ multiplex PCR; TCRdb's version includes in-frame clones alone and lacks a portion of them. The table shows about 660,000 clones, with more than 70% occurring only once. This same sample was also taken into another study, of human thymus T cells. Per that paper: Thymic and blood repertoires appeared to display a bias in their usage of V and J genes.

The chain employs TRBV27 and TRBJ1-5, with D possibly TRBD1 on 5 matching bases. This clonotype was obtained from a boy younger than two with a congenital heart defect. The sequenced material came from thymocytes. CDR3: CASSPQSGGGNQPQHF. The CDR3 DNA sequence: TGTGCCAGCAGTCCCCAATCGGGGGGTGGCAATCAGCCCCAGCATTTT.